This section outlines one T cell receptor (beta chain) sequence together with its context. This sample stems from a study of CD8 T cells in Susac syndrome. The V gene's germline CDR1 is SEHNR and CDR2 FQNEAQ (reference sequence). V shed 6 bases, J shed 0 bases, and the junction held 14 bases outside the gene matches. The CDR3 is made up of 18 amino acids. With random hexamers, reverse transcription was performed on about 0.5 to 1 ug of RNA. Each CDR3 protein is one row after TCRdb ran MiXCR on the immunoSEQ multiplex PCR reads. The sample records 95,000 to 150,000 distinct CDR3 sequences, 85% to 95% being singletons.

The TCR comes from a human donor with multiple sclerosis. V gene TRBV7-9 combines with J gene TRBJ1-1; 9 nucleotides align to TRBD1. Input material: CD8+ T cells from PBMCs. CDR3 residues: CASSYDPGTGLLNTEAFF. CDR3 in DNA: TGTGCCAGCAGTTATGACCCCGGGACAGGGCTTTTGAACACTGAAGCTTTCTTT. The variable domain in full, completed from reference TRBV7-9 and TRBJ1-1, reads DTGVSQNPRHKITKRGQNVTFRCDPISEHNRLYWYRQTLGQGPEFLTYFQNEAQLEKSRLLSDRFSAERPKGSFSTLEIQRTEQGDSAMYLCASSYDPGTGLLNTEAFFGQGTRLTVV.